This TCR beta chain was obtained from a study of blood T cells in healthy people across ages. Study-level points and caveats: Higher diversity and more naive CD4+ cells were features of long-lived donors, compared to aged donors. Nothing was known about donor CMV status, and this possibly confounded expanded clonotype changes. Strong correlation linked observed beta diversity and percent naive T cells.

On this clonotype: The antigen remains undetermined.

Each sample used at least 7 million PBMCs. A J-beta primer mix and a sample-barcoded 5' primer were used in a second PCR of about 7 to 12 cycles. TCRdb recomputed calls from the 5' RACE reads with MiXCR, one row per CDR3 protein. The sample comprises about 640,000 distinct CDR3 sequences, approximately 59% of which are singletons, and around 37% rests with the top ten. V gave up 2 bases and J gave up 5 bases; unmatched junction bases: 5. The CDR3 has 16 amino acids. Germline V gives CDR1 KGHSH, CDR2 LQKENI. Material: blood. The V and J genes are TRBV18 and TRBJ1-6, with TRBD1 matching over 8 bases. The sequence came from a man between 60 and 75 years old in good health. The CDR3 bases are TGTGCCAGCTCACCATCCAGGGGGCCCAATAATTCACCCCTCCACTTT. It specifies CASSPSRGPNNSPLHF. The variable domain in full, completed from reference TRBV18 and TRBJ1-6, reads NAGVMQNPRHLVRRRGQEARLRCSPMKGHSHVYWYRQLPEEGLKFMVYLQKENIIDESGMPKERFSAEFPKEGPSILRIQQVVRGDSAAYFCASSPSRGPNNSPLHFGNGTRLTVT.